The clone carrying this T cell receptor beta chain was counted a few times. Its specificity is not known. Via MiXCR, TCRdb re-called the 5' RACE reads, giving one row per CDR3 protein. The data show under 90,000 distinct CDR3 sequences, 5% to 8% seen once. The CDR3 covers 14 residues. Germline V lookup: CDR1 MNHEY, CDR2 SVGAGI. V gave up 6 bases and J gave up 4 bases, with 16 bases separating them. This specimen belongs to a study of T cells after yellow fever vaccination. Across the whole study: Fractions containing few cells were prepared with SMART-Seq v4 Ultra Low Input.

Findings and caveats of the study: Clonotypes shared by both compartments, CD4 and CD8, made up a small share.

This receptor was identified in a man aged 18 to 30 who received the YFV17D yellow fever vaccine. The specimen comprised CD8+ T cells sorted from PBMCs, sampled about 49 days after the first yellow fever vaccination. J is TRBJ2-7 and V is TRBV6-5; possible D gene TRBD2, 6 bases. CDR3 sequence reads: CASSPSGVVYEQYV. The DNA for the CDR3 is TGTGCCAGCAGCCCTTCGGGGGTGGTGTACGAGCAGTACGTC.